This TCR beta chain was documented in a study of T cell responses to AZD1222 COVID-19 vaccine. General study points: The study identified only a handful of AZD1222 recipients as seropositive at baseline. Donor demographics were predominantly white British with a female majority; clonal diversity may be underestimated. The study reported that nearly half of spike-specific TCRs target unmutated variant regions. There were vaccine-associated CD4 TCRs across spike, dominant at 160-218 and 743-854.

TCRdb keeps only in-frame clones here, not all; method: immunoSEQ multiplex PCR. Among 45,000 to 55,000 clones listed, just over 85% were seen once. Notes on this clone: Its antigen is still unknown. The junction differs from germline at one of its ends, possibly a read error.

Germline CDR1 is SGHRS and CDR2 is YFSETQ. CDR3 size: 17 residues. Material: peripheral blood, obtained 28 days after the second AZD1222 dose. J is TRBJ2-3 and V is TRBV5-1; a weak D match, TRBD1 (6 bases). The clonotype comes from an adult who received the AZD1222 COVID-19 vaccine. The CDR3 nucleotides are TGCGCCAGCAGCTTAGGGACACGGCAGGGGTTAACAGACACGCAGTATTTT. Its protein product is CASSLGTRQGLTDTQYF.